This TCR beta chain is drawn from a study of T-cell memory formation after mild COVID-19. Constant-segment-primed 5'RACE gave TCR alpha and TCR beta cDNA libraries with sample barcodes and UMIs. TCRdb reprocessed the 5' RACE reads with MiXCR, giving one entry per CDR3 protein. The repertoire holds roughly 43,000 distinct CDR3 sequences, 7.5% to 10% seen once, with over 9.5% in the top ten. This CDR3 has 14 amino acids. Trimming stripped 6 bases from V and 2 bases from J, with 8 bases between. This clonotype was counted ten times or more. Its cognate antigen is unknown. Study-wide results and caveats: CD4+ contracting clones lay mainly in CM and EM, CD8+ ones in EMRA. Some SARS-CoV-2-responding clones were already detected in memory before infection. The study found balanced CD4/CD8 in clones contracting day 15 to 85 and a CD4+ lean in later expanders.

The sequencing sample was made of PBMCs or a T cell subset sorted from them (not recorded which). This clonotype was obtained from an adult woman who had mild COVID-19 (a few samples of this study predate the infection). Cell type and time point are not known. The gene calls are TRBV12-3 or TRBV12-4 and TRBJ2-6; D unresolved. CDR3 DNA sequence: TGTGCCAGCAGCCGTACGGCTGGGGCCAACGTCCTGACTTTC. This codes for CASSRTAGANVLTF.